The table lists the clone carrying this T cell receptor (beta chain) with a few counts. With 500 ng total RNA as template and a constant-region primer, TCR beta cDNA was made. Libraries for TCR beta were built through three nested multiplex PCR rounds, which together made up a slightly modified ARM-PCR procedure. With TRBV1-TRBV30 forward primers and a C-beta reverse primer, the first two PCR rounds were run for approximately 10 cycles each. TCRdb recomputed calls from the multiplex PCR reads with MiXCR, one row per CDR3 protein. The sample carries about 48,000 distinct CDR3 sequences, about 70% recorded once. Germline CDR1 and CDR2: SEHNR and FQNEAQ (reference sequence). The CDR3 contains 13 residues. V lost 4 bases and J lost 10, with 14 bases in between. From around 18-30 mg of unsorted bulk tissue, DNA and RNA were co-extracted together. The entry originates in a study of tumor-infiltrating lymphocytes in primary liver carcinoma.

Input material: liver tumor tissue from sampling region 3. Subset noted: tumor region T3, left-lateral pole. This receptor was taken from a man aged 35-49 years with primary liver carcinoma and hepatitis B virus infection. The chain is built from TRBV7-9 and TRBJ2-1, with D unclear. The CDR3 loop reads CASSSKASREQFF. The DNA for the CDR3 is TGTGCCAGCAGCTCCAAGGCCAGCAGGGAGCAGTTCTTC.